These 27 T cell receptor beta chains were sequenced from one sample in a study of CD8+ T cells in alopecia areata. TCR sequencing used cDNA made by reverse transcription of extracted RNA. This table comes from immunoSEQ multiplex PCR, and its TCRdb copy is limited to in-frame clones, with some not included. The sample gives some 110,000 clones, none seen only once, and the top ten clones hold 15% to 20%. Sequencing was performed on lesional skin. These TCRs come from a C3H/HeJ mouse with alopecia areata. This line is of MHC haplotype H2-k.

The sample holds a few counts of this clone. Mouse gene names apply. The CDR3 end is not reached by the read, which stops 4 residues before it; the germline J gene fills it in. The rearrangement links TRBV13-3 to TRBJ2-5; 10 nucleotides agree with TRBD1. The CDR3 is 14 amino acids. Germline values: CDR1 NNHDY, CDR2 SYVADS. This chain's CDR3 is CASSVRTGGDTQYF. The sequenced CDR3 bases are TGTGCCAGCAGTGTACGGACAGGGGGAGAC.

This clone was seen more than once but under ten times. Gene names are mouse gene names. The missing CDR3 end, 4 residues past where the read stops, is filled in from the germline J gene. The gene calls are TRBV19 and TRBJ1-1; D gene uncertain. The germline gives CDR1 FNHDT, CDR2 SITEND (reference sequence). This CDR3 contains 12 residues. This chain's CDR3 is CASSIAETEVFF. Partial CDR3 DNA: TGTGCCAGCAGTATAGCTGAGACA.

This clone has a count of ten or more. Here the gene names and germline are mouse. The CDR3 end is not reached by the read, which stops 4 residues before it; the germline J gene fills it in. The chain combines TRBV13-3 with TRBJ2-1; 8 bases line up with TRBD2. This CDR3 spans 14 amino acids. CDR1 is NNHDY, CDR2 SYVADS, per germline. Trimming took 5 bases from V and 2 from J; bases not matched to a gene: 3. This chain's CDR3 is CASRLTGDYAEQFF. The sequenced CDR3 bases are TGTGCCAGCAGACTGACTGGGGACTATGCT.

As to this clone: Genes and germline come from the mouse. The part of the CDR3 DNA that was read is TGCACCTGCAGGACAGGGGCGAACACCGGG. This codes for CTCRTGANTG. The CDR3 in its entirety is CTCRTGANTGQLYF. This chain links TRBV1 with TRBJ2-2, with 8 bases lining up with TRBD1. Sequencing ends 4 residues short of the CDR3 end; the germline J gene provides the rest. The CDR3 is made up of 14 amino acids. Germline loops: CDR1 NSQYPW, CDR2 LRSPGD (reference sequence). V trimming: 6 bases; J trimming: 2 bases; junction bases outside the gene matches: 2.

There are a few counts of this clone. The likely explanation is a read error, given a far larger clone one base away. Gene names follow the mouse nomenclature. The CDR3 end falls 4 residues outside the read, so it is completed with the germline J gene. The sample carries other DNA sequences with the same CDR3. V gene TRBV13-1 combines with J gene TRBJ2-7; 8 nucleotides align to TRBD2. Germline CDR1 reads NSHNY; CDR2 reads SYGAGN. This CDR3 is built from 12 residues. The V gene end was trimmed by 5 bases and the J gene end by 3 bases; junction bases not matched to a gene: 1. The CDR3 bases that were read are TGTGCCAGCAGCCTGGGGGGCTAT. It encodes CASSLGGY. The entire CDR3 sequence reads CASSLGGYEQYF.

This clone was observed many times. Each gene name is a mouse one. From the germline J gene comes the end of the CDR3, since the read stops 4 residues before it. The gene calls are TRBV13-2 and TRBJ2-4; 8 nucleotides agree with TRBD2. Germline V gene lookup returns CDR1 NNHNN and CDR2 SYGAGS (reference sequence). Unmatched junction bases numbered 5, after V lost 4 bases and J lost 1 base. The CDR3 runs 15 residues. The CDR3 DNA, read in part, is TGTGCCAGCGGTCGGCTGGGGGGACGTCAAAAC. Amino acid sequence: CASGRLGGRQN. The complete CDR3 sequence is CASGRLGGRQNTLYF.

This clone was seen many times. The listed genes are named as in mouse. Read data end 4 residues before the CDR3 end; the end is taken from the germline J gene. V usage is TRBV13-3 and J usage is TRBJ2-5; D is undetermined. The germline V gene encodes CDR1 NNHDY and CDR2 SYVADS. The CDR3 consists of 13 residues. The CDR3 is CASSDSREDTQYF. The sequenced CDR3 bases are TGTGCCAGCAGTGATTCCAGAGAAGAC.

With respect to this clone: Gene names are mouse gene names. The read comes to an end 4 residues before the CDR3 does, leaving the germline J gene to fill in the end. The V call is TRBV19, the J call TRBJ2-1, with TRBD1 identical over 10 bases. The germline V gene has CDR1 FNHDT and CDR2 SITEND (reference sequence). The CDR3 consists of 12 residues. CDR3 DNA (partial): TGTGCCACCCCGGGACAGGGGGCT. This gives the protein CATPGQGA. The full CDR3 protein is CATPGQGAEQFF.

This clone was counted a few times. The germline and genes are mouse ones. The read terminates 4 residues ahead of where the CDR3 ends, so the germline J gene completes it. The chain uses TRBV13-2 and TRBJ2-1; 10 bases are a match to TRBD1. Trimming at V came to 3 bases and at J to 2 bases, leaving 5 bases not matched to a gene. Germline CDR1 is NNHNN and CDR2 is SYGAGS (reference sequence). This CDR3 comprises 16 residues. Incomplete CDR3 DNA: TGTGCCAGCGGTGCAACCGGGACAGGGGACTATGCT. It yields the protein CASGATGTGDYA. The whole CDR3 sequence reads CASGATGTGDYAEQFF.

This clone was detected only a few times. Genes and germline come from the mouse. Read data end 4 residues before the CDR3 end; the end is taken from the germline J gene. The V call is TRBV13-3, the J call TRBJ2-3; 10 bases are shared with TRBD2. This CDR3 is built from 17 residues. Trimming at V came to 2 bases and at J to 0 bases, leaving 6 bases not matched to a gene. From germline, CDR1 is NNHDY and CDR2 SYVADS. Incomplete CDR3 DNA: TGTGCCAGCAGTGAATTTTCTGGGGGGGCTAGTGCAGAA. Residues: CASSEFSGGASAE. The CDR3 as a whole reads CASSEFSGGASAETLYF.

With respect to this clone: Genes and germline come from the mouse. Coverage ceases 4 residues before the CDR3 finishes, and the germline J gene fills in the end. The chain combines TRBV13-3 with TRBJ1-4, with a weak D call TRBD1 (6 bases). CDR1 is NNHDY and CDR2 is SYVADS in the germline V gene. CDR3 length equals 15 residues. V was shortened by 4 bases and J by 2 bases, with 12 bases between the two germline ends. The covered CDR3 bases are TGTGCCAGCAGTATCCCGGGACAATCCAACGAA. Protein: CASSIPGQSNE. The whole CDR3 protein reads CASSIPGQSNERLFF.

Details on this clone: The gene names here belong to mouse. The read terminates 4 residues ahead of where the CDR3 ends, so the germline J gene completes it. This chain connects TRBV19 to TRBJ1-1; 9 bases are a match to TRBD1. Germline V gene data show CDR1 as FNHDT and CDR2 as SITEND (reference sequence). V shed 4 bases and J 0 bases; nucleotides not matched to a gene: 4. CDR3 length: 15 amino acids. The CDR3 region is CASSPGQGSNTEVFF. CDR3 DNA, as far as it was read: TGTGCCAGCAGTCCGGGACAGGGATCAAACACA.

This clone was picked up a small number of times. These gene names are mouse names. The read comes to an end 4 residues before the CDR3 does, leaving the germline J gene to fill in the end. V is TRBV13-3 and J is TRBJ2-3; 10 positions agree with TRBD2. Per germline, CDR1 NNHDY and CDR2 SYVADS. The J segment lost 1 base and the V segment lost 5 bases, leaving 7 bases of the junction unmatched. The CDR3 contains 16 residues. CDR3 amino acids: CASRDLGGPGAETLYF. The CDR3 DNA, read in part, is TGTGCCAGCAGAGATCTGGGGGGGCCCGGTGCAGAA.

For this clone: The gene names here belong to mouse. The read terminates 4 residues before the CDR3 end, so the remaining end is supplied by the germline J gene. V gene TRBV16 combines with J gene TRBJ2-1; the match to TRBD1 covers 12 bases. J lost 0 bases, V lost 4 bases, and 1 base had no gene match. Germline lookup yields CDR1 SGHSA and CDR2 FRNQAP. This CDR3 contains 16 residues. CDR3 in amino acids: CASSSGQGANYAEQFF. The sequenced CDR3 bases are TGTGCAAGCAGCTCGGGACAGGGGGCTAACTATGCT.

This clone was recorded many times. Germline and genes: mouse. The CDR3 end lies 4 residues beyond the end of the read and is filled in from the germline J gene. V is TRBV17 and J is TRBJ2-1; TRBD1 might be the D (6 bases). This CDR3 contains 14 residues. Trimming cost V 1 base and J 2 bases, with 6 bases left between them. Germline V gene data show CDR1 as MNHDT and CDR2 as YYDKIL. This chain's CDR3 is CASSRGTDYAEQFF. The CDR3 bases that were read are TGTGCTAGCAGTAGAGGGACAGACTATGCT.

This clone has a count of ten or more. The germline and genes are mouse ones. The read halts 4 residues ahead of the CDR3 end, with the missing end drawn from the germline J gene. V is TRBV13-3 and J is TRBJ2-1, with D possibly being TRBD2 (6 bases). Deletions cut 0 bases from V and 1 base from J, with 11 bases between. The CDR3 contains 16 residues. In germline, CDR1 is NNHDY, CDR2 SYVADS. CDR3 DNA, as far as it was read: TGTGCCAGCAGTGATGCTTCTGGGGCGAACTATGCT. This codes for CASSDASGANYA. The CDR3 in full is CASSDASGANYAEQFF.

This clone was recorded a few times. The gene symbols are mouse symbols. The read terminates 4 residues ahead of where the CDR3 ends, so the germline J gene completes it. The chain carries TRBV1 and TRBJ2-1; 8 bases fit TRBD2. J gave up 3 bases and V 0 bases, and 4 bases lay outside the gene matches. Germline loops: CDR1 NSQYPW, CDR2 LRSPGD (reference sequence). This CDR3 contains 16 residues. The CDR3 sequence: CTCSADPLGGYAEQFF. The sequenced CDR3 bases are TGCACCTGCAGTGCAGATCCCCTGGGGGGCTATGCT.

Worth noting for this clone: All gene names here are mouse names. The read ends 4 residues shy of where the CDR3 ends; the end is completed using the germline J gene. The gene calls are TRBV19 and TRBJ1-1; weak D call: TRBD1 (6 bases). The CDR3 runs to 13 residues. From germline, CDR1 is FNHDT and CDR2 SITEND (reference sequence). Trimming stripped 6 bases from V and 1 base from J, with 10 bases between. The chain's CDR3 is CASIPDRNTEVFF. The sequenced CDR3 bases are TGTGCCAGCATCCCGGACAGGAACACA.

The sample holds a few counts of this clone. Gene names are the mouse ones. Coverage ceases 4 residues before the CDR3 finishes, and the germline J gene fills in the end. The chain combines TRBV13-3 with TRBJ1-4; D gene unclear. Trimming stripped 5 bases from V and 2 bases from J, with 10 bases between. The CDR3 contains 14 residues. Per the germline V gene, CDR1 is NNHDY and CDR2 is SYVADS. The CDR3 bases that were read are TGTGCCAGCAGAACGCACAGATCCAACGAA. Translated: CASRTHRSNE. The whole CDR3 is CASRTHRSNERLFF.

A remark on this clone: Any gene name here is a mouse gene name. The observed sequence ends 4 residues before the CDR3 terminus, with the missing tail filled in from the germline J gene. V usage is TRBV19 and J usage is TRBJ1-2; TRBD1 matches at 7 bases. J gave up 0 bases and V 4 bases, and 3 bases lay outside the gene matches. Per germline, CDR1 FNHDT and CDR2 SITEND (reference sequence). The CDR3 is 14 residues long. The chain's CDR3 is CASSWTGANSDYTF. The sequenced CDR3 bases are TGTGCCAGCAGTTGGACAGGAGCAAACTCC. The full variable domain, with the rest looked up from reference TRBV19 and TRBJ1-2, is GGIITQTPKFLIGQEGQKLTLKCQQNFNHDTMYWYRQDSGKGLRLIYYSITENDLQKGDLSEGYDASREKKSSFSLTVTSAQKNEMAVFLCASSWTGANSDYTFGSGTRLLVI.

This clone was seen more than once but under ten times. These gene names are mouse names. The read stops 4 residues short of the end of the CDR3; the missing end is completed from the germline J gene. Other DNA sequences of this sample code for an identical CDR3. This chain links TRBV13-3 with TRBJ2-5, with a weak D call TRBD1 (6 bases). Trimming cost V 0 bases and J 3 bases, with 11 bases left between them. The length of the CDR3 is 15 residues. From germline, CDR1 is NNHDY and CDR2 SYVADS. The covered CDR3 bases are TGTGCCAGCAGTGATGCAGGCGGACAGCAAGAC. Amino acid sequence: CASSDAGGQQD. The whole CDR3 is CASSDAGGQQDTQYF.

To note about this clone: Mouse germline and gene names are used. The read halts 4 residues ahead of the CDR3 end, with the missing end drawn from the germline J gene. This rearrangement joins TRBV19 to TRBJ2-1; D call uncertain. Trimming took off 0 bases at V and 0 bases at J, with 7 bases between the two ends. The CDR3 consists of 15 residues. The V gene's germline CDR1 is FNHDT and CDR2 SITEND (reference sequence). This CDR3 is CASSIETFNYAEQFF. The sequenced CDR3 bases are TGTGCCAGCAGTATAGAAACTTTTAACTATGCT. Full variable domain (rest looked up from reference TRBV19 and TRBJ2-1): GGIITQTPKFLIGQEGQKLTLKCQQNFNHDTMYWYRQDSGKGLRLIYYSITENDLQKGDLSEGYDASREKKSSFSLTVTSAQKNEMAVFLCASSIETFNYAEQFFGPGTRLTVL.

Turning to this clone: Gene names refer to mouse genes. The observed sequence ends 4 residues before the CDR3 terminus, with the missing tail filled in from the germline J gene. The V gene is TRBV19, the J gene TRBJ2-5; 7 bases are a match to TRBD1. The CDR3 spans 15 residues. Losses at the gene ends were 5 bases for V and 0 bases for J; bases not matched to a gene: 6. The germline V gene has CDR1 FNHDT and CDR2 SITEND (reference sequence). This CDR3 is CASSPGTVNQDTQYF. The CDR3 bases that were read are TGTGCCAGCAGCCCTGGGACAGTTAACCAAGAC.

This clone was picked up a small number of times. Genes and germline come from the mouse. The read gets to within 4 residues of the CDR3 end, and the germline J gene fills in the rest. V usage is TRBV13-3 and J usage is TRBJ1-1; 8 bases line up with TRBD1. Germline V gene sequence: CDR1 NNHDY, CDR2 SYVADS. J lost 3 bases, V lost 2 bases, and 6 bases had no gene match. The CDR3 extends over 15 amino acids. CDR3 sequence reads: CASSESRGPHTEVFF. The CDR3 DNA, read in part, is TGTGCCAGCAGTGAGTCCAGGGGGCCGCACACA.

This clone was counted between two and nine times. The genes and germline here are from mouse. The CDR3 is CASRQISNERLFF. The sequenced CDR3 bases are TGTGCCAGCCGACAAATTTCCAACGAA. J is TRBJ1-4 and V is TRBV13-1; D unclear. The read gets to within 4 residues of the CDR3 end, and the germline J gene fills in the rest. V lost 7 bases and J 0 bases, leaving 7 bases between the germline ends. The CDR3 has 13 residues. Germline CDR1 is NSHNY and CDR2 is SYGAGN.

Regarding this clone: The listed genes are named as in mouse. This CDR3 reads CAWSLQGGTEVFF. The sequenced part of the CDR3 DNA is TGTGCCTGGAGTCTTCAGGGCGGCACA. This chain uses TRBV31 with TRBJ1-1, with D perhaps TRBD1 (5 bases). The read comes to an end 4 residues before the CDR3 does, leaving the germline J gene to fill in the end. Per germline, CDR1 GKSSPN and CDR2 SITVG. The CDR3 runs to 13 residues. V lost 0 bases and J lost 4, with 9 bases in between.

This clone was detected a few times. Here the gene names and germline are mouse. The read is 4 residues too short to cover the CDR3 end, so that end is filled in from the germline J gene. J is TRBJ1-1 and V is TRBV5, with 9 bases identical to TRBD1. The CDR3 runs to 14 residues. Germline assignment: CDR1 LGHNA and CDR2 YNLKQL (reference sequence). The CDR3 bases that were read are TGTGCCAGCAGCCAAAGACAGGGGGGGACA. Translating it yields CASSQRQGGT. The full CDR3 protein is CASSQRQGGTEVFF.